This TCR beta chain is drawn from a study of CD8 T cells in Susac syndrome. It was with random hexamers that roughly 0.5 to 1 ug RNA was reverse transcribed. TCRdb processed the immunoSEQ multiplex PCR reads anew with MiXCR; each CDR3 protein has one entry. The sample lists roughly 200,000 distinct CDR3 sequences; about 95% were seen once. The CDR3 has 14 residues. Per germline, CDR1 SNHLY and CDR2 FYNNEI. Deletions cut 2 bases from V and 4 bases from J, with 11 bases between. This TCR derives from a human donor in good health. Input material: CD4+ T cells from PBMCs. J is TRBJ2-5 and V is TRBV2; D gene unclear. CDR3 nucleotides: TGTGCCAGCAGTGAATCCGTAGGTTTAGAGACCCAGTACTTC. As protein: CASSESVGLETQYF.